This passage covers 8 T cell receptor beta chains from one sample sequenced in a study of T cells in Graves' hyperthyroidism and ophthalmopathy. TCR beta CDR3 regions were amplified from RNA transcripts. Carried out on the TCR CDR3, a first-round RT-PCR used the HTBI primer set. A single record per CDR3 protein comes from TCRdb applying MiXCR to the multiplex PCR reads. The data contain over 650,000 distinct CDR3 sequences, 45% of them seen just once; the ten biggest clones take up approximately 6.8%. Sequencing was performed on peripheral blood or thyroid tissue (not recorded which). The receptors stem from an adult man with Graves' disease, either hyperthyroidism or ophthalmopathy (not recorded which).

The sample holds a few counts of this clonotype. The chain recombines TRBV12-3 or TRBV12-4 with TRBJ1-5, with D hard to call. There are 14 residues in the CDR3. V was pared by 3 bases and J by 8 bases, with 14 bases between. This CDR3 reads CASSFSHGGEPQHF. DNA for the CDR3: TGTGCCAGCAGTTTTAGTCATGGCGGGGAGCCCCAGCATTTT.

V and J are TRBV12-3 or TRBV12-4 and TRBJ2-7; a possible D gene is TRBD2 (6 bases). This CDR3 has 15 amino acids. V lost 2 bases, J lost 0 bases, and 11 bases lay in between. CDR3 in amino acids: CASSLTAGFSYEQYF. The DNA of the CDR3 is TGTGCCAGCAGTTTAACTGCGGGGTTCTCCTACGAGCAGTACTTC.

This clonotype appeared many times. CDR3 sequence: CSVHQLRDEKLFF. CDR3 in DNA: TGCAGCGTCCATCAGCTCCGGGATGAAAAACTGTTTTTT. The chain combines TRBV29-1 with TRBJ1-4; no clear D gene. The CDR3 is 13 amino acids. V was pared by 6 bases and J by 6 bases, with 14 bases between. CDR1 and CDR2 (germline): SQVTM, ANQGSEA.

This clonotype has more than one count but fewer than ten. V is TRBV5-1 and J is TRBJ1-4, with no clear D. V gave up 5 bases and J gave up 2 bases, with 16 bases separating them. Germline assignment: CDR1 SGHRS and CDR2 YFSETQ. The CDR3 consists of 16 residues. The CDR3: CASRRVEGATNEKLFF. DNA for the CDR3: TGCGCCAGCAGGCGGGTGGAGGGCGCGACTAATGAAAAACTGTTTTTT.

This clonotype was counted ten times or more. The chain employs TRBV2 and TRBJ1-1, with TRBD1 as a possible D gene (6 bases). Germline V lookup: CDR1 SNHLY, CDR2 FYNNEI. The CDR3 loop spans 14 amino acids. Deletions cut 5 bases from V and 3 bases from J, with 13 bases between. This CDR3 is CASSWGAGDTEAFF. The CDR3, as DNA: TGTGCCAGCAGTTGGGGGGCCGGGGACACTGAAGCTTTCTTT.

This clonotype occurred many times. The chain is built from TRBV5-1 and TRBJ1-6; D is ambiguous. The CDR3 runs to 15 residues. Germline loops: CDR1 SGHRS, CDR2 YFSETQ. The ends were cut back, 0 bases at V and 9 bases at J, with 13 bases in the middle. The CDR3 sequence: CASSLGGVAGSPLHF. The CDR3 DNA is TGCGCCAGCAGCTTGGGTGGGGTTGCAGGTTCACCCCTCCACTTT.

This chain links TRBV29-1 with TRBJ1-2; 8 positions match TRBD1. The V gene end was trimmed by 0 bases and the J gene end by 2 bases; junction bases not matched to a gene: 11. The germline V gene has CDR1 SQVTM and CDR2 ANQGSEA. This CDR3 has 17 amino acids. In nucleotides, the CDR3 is TGCAGCGTTGAAGAGTTGGAGACAGGGGTTGTAAACTATGGCTACACCTTC. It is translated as CSVEELETGVVNYGYTF.

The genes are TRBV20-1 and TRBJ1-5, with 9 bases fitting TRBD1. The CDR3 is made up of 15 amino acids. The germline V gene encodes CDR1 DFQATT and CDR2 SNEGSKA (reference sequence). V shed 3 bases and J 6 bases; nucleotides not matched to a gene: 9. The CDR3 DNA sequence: TGCAGTGCTAGCACAAACCGGGACAGGGTTCAGCCCCAGCATTTT. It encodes CSASTNRDRVQPQHF.